Listed below are T cell receptor beta chains from one sample, sequenced in a study of CD8+ T cells in alopecia areata. Only in-frame clones appear in the TCRdb table, and some are missing; sequencing was by immunoSEQ multiplex PCR. The table records 150,000 or so clones, approximately 49% of them present only once. The sample consisted of CD8+ T cells sorted from blood, taken at week 0. Receptors originate from a human donor with alopecia areata. Both conserved end residues are part of each CDR3. The order of the fields is CDR3 protein, CDR3 DNA, D gene, J gene, V gene, clone size. D genes are given only for firm matches. Size values are once, few and many counts, or a class for expanded clones, and some rows have none.

CASWGTTVPHEQFF	TGTGCCAGCTGGGGGACGACCGTGCCCCATGAGCAGTTCTTC	.	TRBJ2-1	TRBV27	few
CASGLYGGLINEQFF	TGTGCTAGTGGTTTGTATGGGGGGCTCATTAATGAGCAGTTCTTC	.	TRBJ2-1	TRBV12-5	.
CASSQSALAGRSDTQYF	TGCGCCAGCAGCCAAAGCGCCCTAGCGGGGAGGTCAGATACGCAGTATTTT	TRBD2	TRBJ2-3	TRBV4-3	few
CATSREDSSYEQYF	TGTGCCACCAGCAGAGAGGATTCCTCCTACGAGCAGTACTTC	.	TRBJ2-7	TRBV15	.
CASSELFNEQFF	TGTGCCAGCAGTGAGCTATTTAATGAGCAGTTCTTC	.	TRBJ2-1	TRBV25-1	.
CSVESGAPGNEQFF	TGCAGCGTTGAAAGCGGGGCCCCTGGTAATGAGCAGTTCTTC	TRBD2	TRBJ2-1	TRBV29-1	.
CATSGTWGNEQFF	TGTGCCACCAGCGGGACTTGGGGGAATGAGCAGTTCTTC	.	TRBJ2-1	TRBV15	.
CASSPPQSVWETQYF	TGTGCTAGCAGCCCCCCACAATCGGTCTGGGAGACCCAGTACTTC	.	TRBJ2-5	TRBV7-7	.
CASSSPTVSVNYGYTF	TGTGCCAGCAGCTCCCCGACAGTCTCCGTTAACTATGGCTACACCTTC	.	TRBJ1-2	TRBV7-9	.
CASAYTSGGARETQYF	TGTGCTAGTGCCTACACTAGCGGGGGCGCACGAGAGACCCAGTACTTC	TRBD2	TRBJ2-5	TRBV12-5	.
CASSLRGHEQFF	TGTGCCAGCAGTTTAAGGGGCCATGAGCAGTTCTTC	.	TRBJ2-1	TRBV27	.
CAWTGQGGSPLHF	TGTGCCTGGACTGGACAGGGAGGGTCACCCCTCCACTTT	TRBD1	TRBJ1-6	TRBV30	.
CASSQEGAGANTEAFF	TGCGCCAGCAGCCAAGAAGGGGCGGGGGCGAACACTGAAGCTTTCTTT	.	TRBJ1-1	TRBV4-1	.
CAWSWDTSGTEAFF	TGTGCCTGGAGTTGGGACACCAGCGGCACTGAAGCTTTCTTT	.	TRBJ1-1	TRBV30	.
CASSLPRIQQGTTYNEQFF	TGTGCCAGCAGCTTACCCCGAATCCAACAGGGAACGACCTACAATGAGCAGTTCTTC	.	TRBJ2-1	TRBV7-9	few
CASSSGVEETQYF	TGTGCCAGCAGTAGCGGGGTGGAAGAGACCCAGTACTTC	TRBD2	TRBJ2-5	TRBV13	.
CSSASSGGAGPVADTQYF	TGCAGCAGTGCCTCTAGCGGGGGGGCAGGGCCGGTGGCAGATACGCAGTATTTT	TRBD2	TRBJ2-3	TRBV29-1	few
CASRPTGGTEQFF	TGTGCCAGCAGACCTACAGGGGGTACAGAGCAGTTCTTC	TRBD1	TRBJ2-1	TRBV6-1	.
CASSLQGLGEKLFF	TGTGCCAGCAGTTTACAGGGACTGGGGGAAAAACTGTTTTTT	.	TRBJ1-4	TRBV6-5	.
CASSLSRETQYF	TGTGCCAGCAGCTTATCCCGGGAGACCCAGTACTTC	.	TRBJ2-5	TRBV7-8	.
CASGLGGAGRETQYF	TGTGCCAGCGGACTGGGTGGGGCCGGAAGAGAGACCCAGTACTTC	.	TRBJ2-5	TRBV7-2	.
CASSSDGEETQYF	TGTGCCAGCAGCTCGGACGGTGAAGAGACCCAGTACTTC	.	TRBJ2-5	TRBV11-1	few
CASSQDETAEAFF	TGCGCCAGCAGCCAAGATGAGACAGCTGAAGCTTTCTTT	.	TRBJ1-1	TRBV4-3	.
CASSFGGGDYEQYF	TGTGCCAGCAGTTTTGGCGGGGGGGACTACGAGCAGTACTTC	TRBD2	TRBJ2-7	TRBV6-5	.
CSADKGAREKLFF	TGCAGCGCCGACAAGGGGGCGAGGGAAAAACTGTTTTTT	TRBD1	TRBJ1-4	TRBV29-1	many
CSVDPGVVTGELFF	TGCAGCGTTGATCCGGGAGTAGTCACCGGGGAGCTGTTTTTT	.	TRBJ2-2	TRBV29-1	.
CASGRDTNYGYTF	TGTGCCAGTGGCCGGGACACTAACTATGGCTACACCTTC	.	TRBJ1-2	TRBV2	.
CASSWGLASAEFF	TGTGCCAGTAGTTGGGGACTAGCTTCGGCCGAGTTCTTC	TRBD2	TRBJ2-1	TRBV19	few
CASSQATGALKPQHF	TGCGCCAGCAGCCAAGCGACAGGGGCTCTTAAGCCCCAGCATTTT	TRBD1	TRBJ1-5	TRBV4-1	.